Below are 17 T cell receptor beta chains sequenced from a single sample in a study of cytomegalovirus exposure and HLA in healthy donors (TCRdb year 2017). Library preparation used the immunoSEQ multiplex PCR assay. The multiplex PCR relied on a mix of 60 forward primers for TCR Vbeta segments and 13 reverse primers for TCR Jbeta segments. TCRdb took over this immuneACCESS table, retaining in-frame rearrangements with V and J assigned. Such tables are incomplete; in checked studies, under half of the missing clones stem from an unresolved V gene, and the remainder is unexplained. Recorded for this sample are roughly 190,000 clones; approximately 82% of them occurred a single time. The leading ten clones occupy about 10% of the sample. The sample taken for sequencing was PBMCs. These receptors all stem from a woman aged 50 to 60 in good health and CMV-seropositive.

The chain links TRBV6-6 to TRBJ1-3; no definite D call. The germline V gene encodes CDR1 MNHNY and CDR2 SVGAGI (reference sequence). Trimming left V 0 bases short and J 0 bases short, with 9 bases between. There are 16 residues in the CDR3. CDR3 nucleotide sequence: TGTGCCAGCAGTTACTCGAGGGCGAGCTCTGGAAACACCATATATTTT. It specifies CASSYSRASSGNTIYF.

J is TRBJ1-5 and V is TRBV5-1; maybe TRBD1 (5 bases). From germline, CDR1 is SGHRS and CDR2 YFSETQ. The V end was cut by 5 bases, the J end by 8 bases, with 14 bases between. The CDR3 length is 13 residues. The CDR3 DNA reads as TGCGCCAGCAGAGGGGAGGGCTCAGAGCCCCAGCATTTT. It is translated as CASRGEGSEPQHF. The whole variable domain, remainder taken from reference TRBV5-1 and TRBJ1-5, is KAGVTQTPRYLIKTRGQQVTLSCSPISGHRSVSWYQQTPGQGLQFLFEYFSETQRNKGNFPGRFSGRQFSNSRSEMNVSTLELGDSALYLCASRGEGSEPQHFGDGTRLSIL.

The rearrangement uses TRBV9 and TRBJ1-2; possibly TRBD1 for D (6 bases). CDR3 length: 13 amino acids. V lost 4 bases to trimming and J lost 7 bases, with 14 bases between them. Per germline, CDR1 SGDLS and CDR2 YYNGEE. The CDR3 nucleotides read TGTGCCAGCAGCTCGACACAGGGCCCTGGCTACACCTTC. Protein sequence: CASSSTQGPGYTF.

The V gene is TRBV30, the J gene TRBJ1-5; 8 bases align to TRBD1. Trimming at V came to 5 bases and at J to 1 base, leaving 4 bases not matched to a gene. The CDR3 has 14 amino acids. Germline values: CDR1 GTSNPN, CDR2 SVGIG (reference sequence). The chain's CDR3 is CAWAQGGSNQPQHF. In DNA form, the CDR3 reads TGTGCCTGGGCACAGGGGGGGAGCAATCAGCCCCAGCATTTT.

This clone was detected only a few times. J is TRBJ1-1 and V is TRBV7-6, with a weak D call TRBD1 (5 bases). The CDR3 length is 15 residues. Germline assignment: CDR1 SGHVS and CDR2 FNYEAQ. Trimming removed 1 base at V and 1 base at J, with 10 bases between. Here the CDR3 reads CASSLGRGSNTEAFF. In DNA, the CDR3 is TGTGCCAGCAGCTTAGGAAGGGGCTCGAACACTGAAGCTTTCTTT.

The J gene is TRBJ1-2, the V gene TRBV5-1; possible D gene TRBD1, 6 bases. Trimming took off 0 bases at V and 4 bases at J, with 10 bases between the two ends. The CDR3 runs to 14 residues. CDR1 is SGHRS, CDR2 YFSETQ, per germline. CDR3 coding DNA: TGCGCCAGCAGCTTGGGACAGGCCCTCTATGGCTACACCTTC. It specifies CASSLGQALYGYTF.

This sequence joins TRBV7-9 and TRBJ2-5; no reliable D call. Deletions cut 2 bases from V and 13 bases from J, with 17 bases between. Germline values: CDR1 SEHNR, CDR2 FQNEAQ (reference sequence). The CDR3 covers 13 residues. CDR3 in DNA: TGTGCCAGCAGCTTATTCGGAGCGTCTGGTGGGTACTTC. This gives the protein CASSLFGASGGYF. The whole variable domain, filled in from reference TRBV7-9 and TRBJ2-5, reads DTGVSQNPRHKITKRGQNVTFRCDPISEHNRLYWYRQTLGQGPEFLTYFQNEAQLEKSRLLSDRFSAERPKGSFSTLEIQRTEQGDSAMYLCASSLFGASGGYFGPGTRLLVL.

CDR3 region: CASSLPSGGTYEQYF. Written as DNA, the CDR3 is TGTGCCAGCAGCTTACCTAGCGGGGGGACCTACGAGCAGTACTTC. The chain recombines TRBV7-9 with TRBJ2-5; 11 nucleotides match TRBD2. The last part of the DNA fits TRBJ2-7 better; the J call may be wrong. This CDR3 is 15 amino acids long. Germline V gene lookup returns CDR1 SEHNR and CDR2 FQNEAQ (reference sequence).

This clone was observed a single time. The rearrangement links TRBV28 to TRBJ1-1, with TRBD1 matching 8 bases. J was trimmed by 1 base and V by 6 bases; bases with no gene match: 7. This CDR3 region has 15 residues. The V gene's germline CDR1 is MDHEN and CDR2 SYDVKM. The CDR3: CASRPPGQGNTEAFF. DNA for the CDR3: TGTGCCAGCAGGCCCCCCGGACAGGGGAACACTGAAGCTTTCTTT.

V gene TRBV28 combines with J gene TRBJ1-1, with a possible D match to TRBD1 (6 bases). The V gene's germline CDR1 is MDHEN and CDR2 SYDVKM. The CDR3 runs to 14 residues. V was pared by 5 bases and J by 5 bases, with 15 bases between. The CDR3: CASSPTTGWTEAFF. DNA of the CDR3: TGTGCCAGCAGTCCCACGACAGGATGGACTGAAGCTTTCTTT.

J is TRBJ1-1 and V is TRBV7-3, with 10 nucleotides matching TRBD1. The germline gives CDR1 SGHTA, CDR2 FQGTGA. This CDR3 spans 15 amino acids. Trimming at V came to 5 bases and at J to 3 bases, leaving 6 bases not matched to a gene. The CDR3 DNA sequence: TGTGCCAGCAGCCAGGGACAGGGGTTTCACACTGAAGCTTTCTTT. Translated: CASSQGQGFHTEAFF.

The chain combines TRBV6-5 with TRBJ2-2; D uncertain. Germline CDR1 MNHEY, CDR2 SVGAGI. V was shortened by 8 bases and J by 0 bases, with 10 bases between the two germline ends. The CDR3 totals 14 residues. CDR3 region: CASGTDANTGELFF. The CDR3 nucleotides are TGTGCCAGCGGTACAGACGCGAACACCGGGGAGCTGTTTTTT.

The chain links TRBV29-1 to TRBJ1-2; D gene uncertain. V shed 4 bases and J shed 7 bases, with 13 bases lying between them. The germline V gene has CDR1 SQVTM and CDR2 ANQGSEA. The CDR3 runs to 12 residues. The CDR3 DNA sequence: TGCAGCGTTGTTGAGGGCGAGAGTGGCTACACCTTC. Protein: CSVVEGESGYTF.

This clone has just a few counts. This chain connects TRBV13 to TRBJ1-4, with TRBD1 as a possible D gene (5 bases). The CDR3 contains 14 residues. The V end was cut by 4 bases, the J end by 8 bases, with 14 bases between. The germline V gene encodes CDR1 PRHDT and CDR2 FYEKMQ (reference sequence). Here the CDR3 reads CASSSTERGEKLFF. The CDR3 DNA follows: TGTGCCAGCAGCTCAACCGAGCGGGGGGAAAAACTGTTTTTT.

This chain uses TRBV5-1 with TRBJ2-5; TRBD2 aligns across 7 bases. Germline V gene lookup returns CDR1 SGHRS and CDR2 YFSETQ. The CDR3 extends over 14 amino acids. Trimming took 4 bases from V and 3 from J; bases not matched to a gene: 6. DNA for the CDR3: TGCGCCAGCAGCAACCGGGACTACAAAGAGACCCAGTACTTC. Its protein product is CASSNRDYKETQYF.

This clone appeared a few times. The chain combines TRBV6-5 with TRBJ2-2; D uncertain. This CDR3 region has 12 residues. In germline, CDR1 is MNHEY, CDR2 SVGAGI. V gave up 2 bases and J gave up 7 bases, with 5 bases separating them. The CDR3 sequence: CASSYTVGELFF. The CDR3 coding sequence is TGTGCCAGCAGTTACACGGTCGGGGAGCTGTTTTTT.

CDR3 DNA sequence: TGTGCCAGTAGTGAACGGACAGGGGTTCTCTACGAGCAGTACTTC. Protein: CASSERTGVLYEQYF. The rearrangement links TRBV19 to TRBJ2-7; 9 positions agree with TRBD1. The ends lost 5 bases at V and 3 bases at J; junction bases unmatched: 8. This CDR3 spans 15 amino acids. Germline V CDR1 and CDR2: LNHDA, SQIVND (reference sequence).